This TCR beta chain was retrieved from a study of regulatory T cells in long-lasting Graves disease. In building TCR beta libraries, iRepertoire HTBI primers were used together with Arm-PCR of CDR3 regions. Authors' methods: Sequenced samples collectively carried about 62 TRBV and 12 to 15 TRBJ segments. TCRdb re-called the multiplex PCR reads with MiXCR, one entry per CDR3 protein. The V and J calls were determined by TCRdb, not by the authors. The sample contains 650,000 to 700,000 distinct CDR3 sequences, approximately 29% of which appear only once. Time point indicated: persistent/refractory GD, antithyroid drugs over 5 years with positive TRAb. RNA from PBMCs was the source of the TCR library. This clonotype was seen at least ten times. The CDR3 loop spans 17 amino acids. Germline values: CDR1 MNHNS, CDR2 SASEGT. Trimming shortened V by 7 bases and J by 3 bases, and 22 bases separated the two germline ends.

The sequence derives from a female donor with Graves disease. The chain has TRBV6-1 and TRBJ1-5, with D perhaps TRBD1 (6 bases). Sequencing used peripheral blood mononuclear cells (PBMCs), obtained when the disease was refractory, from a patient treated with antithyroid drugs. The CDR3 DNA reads TGTGCCAGCATCCTACTACAGGGTGGCGGTTACAATCAGCCCCAGCATTTT. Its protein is CASILLQGGGYNQPQHF.